This T cell receptor beta chain was captured by sequencing in a study of shared clonotypes between healthy human individuals. This CDR3 has 14 amino acids. J gave up 5 bases and V 4 bases, and 4 bases lay outside the gene matches. From germline, CDR1 is SEHNR and CDR2 FQNEAQ (reference sequence). Deep-level assay runs were performed. TCRdb's table, derived via immunoSEQ multiplex PCR, lists solely in-frame clones and lacks some. The table records about 1 million clones, 75% of them present only once. Sequencing was performed on memory CD4+ T cells sorted from blood. The subset is: CD45RA-negative fraction. The chain couples TRBV7-9 to TRBJ2-7; 11 bases align to TRBD1. The TCR was taken from a man younger than 30 in good health. The CDR3 loop reads CASSSDRGLDEQYF. The CDR3, as DNA: TGTGCCAGCAGCTCGGACAGGGGGCTGGACGAGCAGTACTTC.